The 15 T cell receptor beta chains listed next were all sequenced from one sample in a study of T-cell reconstitution after alpha-beta-depleted transplantation in children. This sample's TCRbeta library carried unique molecular identifier barcodes. TCRdb re-called the PCR reads with MiXCR, one entry per CDR3 protein. Among approximately 400,000 distinct CDR3 sequences, roughly 10% were seen once, and the ten largest hold 4.5% to 6.5%. The sequencing used PBMCs from the stem cell graft donor, collected from the stem cell graft. These receptors originate from a human donor who donated a stem cell graft to a child with acute myeloid leukemia.

In this sample, this clonotype turned up many times. The CDR3 region is CASSLVQGIRVGGELFF. CDR3 nucleotide sequence: TGTGCCAGCAGCTTGGTACAGGGGATCCGTGTAGGCGGGGAGCTGTTTTTT. This chain joins TRBV5-6 and TRBJ2-2; 7 bases match TRBD1. Trimming took 0 bases from V and 7 from J; bases not matched to a gene: 12. CDR1 SGHDT and CDR2 YYEEEE come from the germline V gene. This CDR3 is 17 amino acids long.

The chain has TRBV29-1 and TRBJ2-3; weak D call: TRBD2 (5 bases). Trimming stripped 3 bases from V and 1 base from J, with 5 bases between. CDR1 and CDR2 (germline): SQVTM, ANQGSEA. The CDR3 is 12 residues long. The CDR3 bases are TGCAGCGTTGAGCGGGGCACAGATACGCAGTATTTT. This sequence encodes CSVERGTDTQYF.

This clonotype was recorded at least ten times. The V gene is TRBV12-3 or TRBV12-4, the J gene TRBJ1-1; 11 nucleotides match TRBD1. CDR3 length equals 15 residues. V gave up 6 bases and J gave up 7 bases; unmatched junction bases: 10. For the CDR3, the DNA is TGTGCCAGCAGCGGACAGGGGGCGATTCCCCTTGAAGCTTTCTTT. Translated: CASSGQGAIPLEAFF.

This clonotype was seen a few times. The chain is built from TRBV25-1 and TRBJ1-2; TRBD1 matches at 8 bases. The germline CDR1 and CDR2 sequences are MGHDK and SYGVNS. With 0 bases clipped from V and 2 bases from J, the junction kept 2 bases outside the gene matches. The CDR3 has 15 residues. In nucleotides, the CDR3 is TGTGCCAGCAGTGAATATCAGGGGGCGAACTATGGCTACACCTTC. It translates to CASSEYQGANYGYTF.

CDR3 nucleotides: TGCGCCAGCAGCTTGGGTGGGATTCTTATCTATGGCTACACCTTC. It yields the protein CASSLGGILIYGYTF. The chain recombines TRBV5-1 with TRBJ1-2; D not certain. Looked up from germline, CDR1 is SGHRS and CDR2 is YFSETQ. This CDR3 is built from 15 residues. The V end was cut by 0 bases, the J end by 4 bases, with 13 bases between. The full variable domain, its missing parts supplied by reference TRBV5-1 and TRBJ1-2, is KAGVTQTPRYLIKTRGQQVTLSCSPISGHRSVSWYQQTPGQGLQFLFEYFSETQRNKGNFPGRFSGRQFSNSRSEMNVSTLELGDSALYLCASSLGGILIYGYTFGSGTRLTVV.

The chain couples TRBV7-8 to TRBJ2-1; 13 bases are a match to TRBD2. The CDR3 is 17 amino acids. The germline CDR1 and CDR2 sequences are SGHVS and FQNEAQ. J gave up 4 bases and V 5 bases, and 8 bases lay outside the gene matches. DNA for the CDR3: TGTGCCAGCAGCGCTAGACTAGCGGGAGGACTTTACAATGAGCAGTTCTTC. Translated, it gives CASSARLAGGLYNEQFF.

V is TRBV10-3 and J is TRBJ2-7; D possibly uses TRBD1 or TRBD2 (5 bases each). Trimming stripped 6 bases from V and 2 bases from J, with 20 bases between. The CDR3 spans 16 residues. Looked up from germline, CDR1 is ENHRY and CDR2 is SYGVKD. The CDR3 loop reads CAIRADPGRTPYEQYF. Here the CDR3 DNA reads TGTGCCATCAGGGCCGATCCGGGACGGACCCCCTACGAGCAGTACTTC.

V and J are TRBV19 and TRBJ1-5; 7 nucleotides agree with TRBD1. Germline V gene sequence: CDR1 LNHDA, CDR2 SQIVND (reference sequence). The CDR3 is 16 residues long. V gave up 10 bases and J gave up 1 base; unmatched junction bases: 13. As DNA, the CDR3 is TGTGCCACCGGGGAAACAGGGGCCGTAAGCAATCAGCCCCAGCATTTT. It translates to CATGETGAVSNQPQHF.

The chain links TRBV14 to TRBJ2-5, with D maybe TRBD2 (5 bases). This CDR3 spans 15 amino acids. The germline V gene encodes CDR1 SGHDN and CDR2 FVKESK. V shed 0 bases and J shed 7 bases, with 15 bases lying between them. The CDR3 DNA reads TGTGCCAGCAGCCAAGATGAATGGATCCGGGGGACCCAGTACTTC. Protein product: CASSQDEWIRGTQYF.

V gene TRBV6-5 combines with J gene TRBJ2-5; D possibly matches TRBD1 or TRBD2 (5 bases each). V lost 6 bases and J 4 bases, leaving 15 bases between the germline ends. Germline V gene lookup returns CDR1 MNHEY and CDR2 SVGAGI. This CDR3 region has 14 residues. The DNA of the CDR3 is TGTGCCAGCAGGCTCCCGGGACCCCCAGAGACCCAGTACTTC. Translated, it gives CASRLPGPPETQYF.

The genes are TRBV18 and TRBJ1-2; D is ambiguous. The CDR3 is made up of 12 amino acids. Germline CDR1 is KGHSH and CDR2 is LQKENI. Trimming took 3 bases from V and 6 from J, leaving 8 bases between them. As DNA, the CDR3 is TGTGCCAGCTCACCGGACCGAAATGGCTACACCTTC. Its translation: CASSPDRNGYTF.

The DNA for the CDR3 is TGCAGTGCTGGACCGTTCGGGGCAAGGGAGCAGTTCTTC. Its protein is CSAGPFGAREQFF. V and J are TRBV20-1 and TRBJ2-1, with D perhaps TRBD1 or TRBD2 (5 bases each). The CDR3 has 13 residues. The germline V and J ends were trimmed by 5 bases and 10 bases, with 18 bases remaining between them. Germline-derived CDR1 and CDR2 are DFQATT and SNEGSKA (reference sequence).

The chain couples TRBV6-1 to TRBJ2-1, with a weak D call TRBD2 (5 bases). Germline V lookup: CDR1 MNHNS, CDR2 SASEGT. V was cut by 8 bases and J by 0 bases, with 11 bases left in between. The CDR3 sequence is 14 residues long. CDR3 region: CASHQSGSYNEQFF. In nucleotides, the CDR3 is TGTGCCAGCCACCAGAGCGGCTCCTACAATGAGCAGTTCTTC.

This clonotype was observed a handful of times. The chain joins TRBV20-1 to TRBJ2-1, with TRBD2 matching over 13 bases. With V trimmed by 5 bases and J by 7 bases, 8 bases remained unmatched. Germline V gene sequence: CDR1 DFQATT, CDR2 SNEGSKA (reference sequence). The CDR3 contains 15 residues. In DNA form, the CDR3 reads TGCAGTGCTGGCCTACTAGCGGGAGGGAGGAATGAGCAGTTCTTC. Its translation is CSAGLLAGGRNEQFF.

The rearrangement uses TRBV12-3 or TRBV12-4 and TRBJ2-1; D ambiguous. With 3 bases removed from V and 7 bases from J, the gap between germline ends came to 7 bases. The CDR3 is made up of 12 amino acids. The CDR3, as DNA: TGTGCCAGCAGTTTCGCCCGAAATGAGCAGTTCTTC. Translated: CASSFARNEQFF.